This T cell receptor beta chain comes out of a study of T cell repertoires in cytomegalovirus infection. Study findings and constraints: Dominating the ex vivo response were TCR beta clonotypes that were CMV-specific and HLA-C-restricted. Accumulated public TCR beta family frequency recognized individuals carrying CMV together with the relevant HLA.

V lost 5 bases to trimming and J lost 7 bases; unmatched junction nucleotides: 9. The CDR3 has 15 amino acids. Germline CDR1 is SGHAT and CDR2 is FQNNGV. Comment on this clonotype: What it recognizes is unknown.

Each CDR3 protein is one row after TCRdb ran MiXCR on the reads. The repertoire holds over 300,000 distinct CDR3 sequences, with roughly 17% as singletons. The sequence came from a human donor in good health (CMV status not recorded). Some clones in this sample may be carry-over from other donors' samples. This chain joins TRBV11-2 and TRBJ1-4, with 8 bases matching TRBD1. The specimen sequenced was PBMCs. This CDR3 is CASSQDRGRTEKLFF. CDR3 nucleotide sequence: TGTGCCAGCAGCCAAGACAGGGGCCGAACTGAAAAACTGTTTTTT.